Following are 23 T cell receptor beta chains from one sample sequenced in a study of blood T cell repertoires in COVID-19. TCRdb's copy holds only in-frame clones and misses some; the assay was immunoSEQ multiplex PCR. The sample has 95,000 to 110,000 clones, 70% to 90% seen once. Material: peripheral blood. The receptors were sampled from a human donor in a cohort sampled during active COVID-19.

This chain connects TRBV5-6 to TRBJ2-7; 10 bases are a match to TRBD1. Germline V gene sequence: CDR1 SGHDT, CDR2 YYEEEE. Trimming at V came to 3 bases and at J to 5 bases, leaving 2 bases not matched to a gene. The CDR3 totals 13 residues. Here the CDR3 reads CASSWTGGNEQYF. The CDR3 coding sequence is TGTGCCAGCAGCTGGACAGGGGGGAACGAGCAGTACTTC.

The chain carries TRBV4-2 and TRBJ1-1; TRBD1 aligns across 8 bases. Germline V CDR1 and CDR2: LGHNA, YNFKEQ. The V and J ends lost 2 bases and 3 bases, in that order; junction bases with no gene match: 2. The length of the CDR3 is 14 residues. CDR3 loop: CASSQPGQDTEAFF. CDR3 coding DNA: TGTGCCAGCAGCCAACCGGGACAGGACACTGAAGCTTTCTTT.

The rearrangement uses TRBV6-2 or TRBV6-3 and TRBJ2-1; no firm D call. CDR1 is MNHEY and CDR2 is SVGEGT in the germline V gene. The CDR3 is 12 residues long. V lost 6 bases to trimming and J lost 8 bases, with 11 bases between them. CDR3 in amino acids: CASSPLAHEQFF. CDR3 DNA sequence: TGTGCCAGCAGCCCCTTGGCCCATGAGCAGTTCTTC.

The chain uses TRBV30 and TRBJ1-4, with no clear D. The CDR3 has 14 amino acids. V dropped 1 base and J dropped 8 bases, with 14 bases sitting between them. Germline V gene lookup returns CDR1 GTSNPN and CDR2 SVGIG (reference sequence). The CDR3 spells CAWSEVNLREKLFF. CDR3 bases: TGTGCCTGGAGTGAGGTCAACCTGCGGGAAAAACTGTTTTTT.

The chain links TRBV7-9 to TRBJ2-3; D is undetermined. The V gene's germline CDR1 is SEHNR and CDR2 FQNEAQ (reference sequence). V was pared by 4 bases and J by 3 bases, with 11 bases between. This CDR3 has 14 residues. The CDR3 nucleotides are TGTGCCAGCAGCTCTAACCTCGGGACAGATACGCAGTATTTT. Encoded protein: CASSSNLGTDTQYF.

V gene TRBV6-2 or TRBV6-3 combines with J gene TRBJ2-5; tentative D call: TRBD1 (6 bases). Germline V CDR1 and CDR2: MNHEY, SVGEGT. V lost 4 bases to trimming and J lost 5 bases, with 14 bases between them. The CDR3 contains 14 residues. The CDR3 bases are TGTGCCAGCAGTTCACAGGGTCTCGGGGAGACCCAGTACTTC. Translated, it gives CASSSQGLGETQYF.

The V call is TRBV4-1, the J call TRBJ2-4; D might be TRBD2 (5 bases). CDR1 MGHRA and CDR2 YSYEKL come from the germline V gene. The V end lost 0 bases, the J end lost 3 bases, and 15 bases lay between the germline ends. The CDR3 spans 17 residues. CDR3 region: CASSQDKEGRGKNIQYF. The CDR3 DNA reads TGCGCCAGCAGCCAAGATAAAGAAGGTCGGGGCAAAAACATTCAGTACTTC.

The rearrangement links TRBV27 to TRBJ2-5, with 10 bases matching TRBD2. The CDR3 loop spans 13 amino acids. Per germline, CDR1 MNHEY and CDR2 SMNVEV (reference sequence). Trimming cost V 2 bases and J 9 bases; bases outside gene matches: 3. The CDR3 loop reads CASSLGTSAPQYF. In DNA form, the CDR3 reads TGTGCCAGCAGTTTAGGGACTAGCGCGCCCCAGTACTTC.

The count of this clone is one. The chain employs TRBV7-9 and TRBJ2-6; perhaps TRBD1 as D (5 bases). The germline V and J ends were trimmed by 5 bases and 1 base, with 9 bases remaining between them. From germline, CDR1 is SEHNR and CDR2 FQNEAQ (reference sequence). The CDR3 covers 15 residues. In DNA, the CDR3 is TGTGCCAGCAGCCTCAGGGTTTCTGGGGCCAACGTCCTGACTTTC. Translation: CASSLRVSGANVLTF.

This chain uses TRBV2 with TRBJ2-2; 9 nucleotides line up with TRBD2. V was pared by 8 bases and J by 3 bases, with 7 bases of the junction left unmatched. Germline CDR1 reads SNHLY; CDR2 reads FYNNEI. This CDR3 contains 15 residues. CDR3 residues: CASPPAGGDTGELFF. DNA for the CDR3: TGTGCCAGCCCCCCGGCGGGAGGGGACACCGGGGAGCTGTTTTTT.

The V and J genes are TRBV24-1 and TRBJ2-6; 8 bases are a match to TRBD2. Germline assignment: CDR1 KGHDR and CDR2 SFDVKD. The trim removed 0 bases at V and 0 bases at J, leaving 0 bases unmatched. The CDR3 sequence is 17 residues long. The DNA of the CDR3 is TGTGCCACCAGTGATTTGCGGGGGGGCTCTGGGGCCAACGTCCTGACTTTC. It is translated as CATSDLRGGSGANVLTF.

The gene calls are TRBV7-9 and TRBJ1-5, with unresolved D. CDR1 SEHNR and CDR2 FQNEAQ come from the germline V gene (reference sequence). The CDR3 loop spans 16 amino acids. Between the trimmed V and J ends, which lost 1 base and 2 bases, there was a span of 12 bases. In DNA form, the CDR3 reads TGTGCCAGCAGCTTAGGTAGAGGCCGGGGCAATCAGCCCCAGCATTTT. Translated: CASSLGRGRGNQPQHF.

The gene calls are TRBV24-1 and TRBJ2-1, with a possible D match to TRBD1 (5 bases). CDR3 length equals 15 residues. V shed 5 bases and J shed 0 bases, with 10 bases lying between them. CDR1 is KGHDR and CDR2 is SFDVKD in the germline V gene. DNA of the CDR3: TGTGCCACCAGTGGCCACAGGAGCTCCTACAATGAGCAGTTCTTC. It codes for CATSGHRSSYNEQFF.

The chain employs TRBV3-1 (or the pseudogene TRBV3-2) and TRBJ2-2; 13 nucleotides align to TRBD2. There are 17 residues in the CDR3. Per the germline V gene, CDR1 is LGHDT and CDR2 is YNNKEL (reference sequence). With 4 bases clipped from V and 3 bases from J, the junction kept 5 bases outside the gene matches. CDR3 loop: CASSLRTSGGYTGELFF. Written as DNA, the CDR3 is TGTGCCAGCAGCCTTCGGACTAGCGGGGGATACACCGGGGAGCTGTTTTTT.

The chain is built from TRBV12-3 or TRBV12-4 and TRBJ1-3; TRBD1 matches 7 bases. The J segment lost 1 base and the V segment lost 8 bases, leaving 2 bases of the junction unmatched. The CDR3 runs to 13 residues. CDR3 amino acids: CASDRASGNTIYF. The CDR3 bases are TGTGCCAGCGACAGGGCATCTGGAAACACCATATATTTT.

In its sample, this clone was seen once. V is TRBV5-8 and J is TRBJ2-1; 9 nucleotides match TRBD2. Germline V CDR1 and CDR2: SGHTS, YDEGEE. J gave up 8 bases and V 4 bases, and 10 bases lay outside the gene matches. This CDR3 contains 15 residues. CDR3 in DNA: TGTGCCAGCAGCCCCCTGGCAGCGGGAGGTCATGAGCAGTTCTTC. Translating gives CASSPLAAGGHEQFF.

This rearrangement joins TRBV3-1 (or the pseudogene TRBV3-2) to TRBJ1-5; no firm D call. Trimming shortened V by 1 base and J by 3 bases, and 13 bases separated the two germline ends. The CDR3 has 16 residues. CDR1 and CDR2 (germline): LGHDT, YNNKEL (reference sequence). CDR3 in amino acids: CASSQGGGRINQPQHF. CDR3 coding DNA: TGTGCCAGCAGCCAAGGGGGAGGCAGGATCAATCAGCCCCAGCATTTT.

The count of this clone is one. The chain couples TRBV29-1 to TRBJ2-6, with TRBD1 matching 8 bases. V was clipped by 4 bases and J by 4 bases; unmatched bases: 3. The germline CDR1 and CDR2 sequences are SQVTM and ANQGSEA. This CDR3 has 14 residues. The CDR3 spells CSVGTGSGANVLTF. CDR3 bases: TGCAGCGTTGGGACAGGGTCGGGGGCCAACGTCCTGACTTTC.

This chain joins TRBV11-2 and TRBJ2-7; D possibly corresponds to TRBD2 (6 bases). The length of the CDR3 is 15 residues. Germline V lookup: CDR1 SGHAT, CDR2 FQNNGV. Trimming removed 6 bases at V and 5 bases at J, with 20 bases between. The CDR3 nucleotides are TGTGCCAGCAGGTCGGGAGACGGGCCATATCACGAGCAGTACTTC. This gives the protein CASRSGDGPYHEQYF.

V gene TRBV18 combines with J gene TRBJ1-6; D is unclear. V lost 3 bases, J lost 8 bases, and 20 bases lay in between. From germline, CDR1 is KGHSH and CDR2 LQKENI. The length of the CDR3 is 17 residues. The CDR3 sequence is CASSPRPGLGGYSPLHF. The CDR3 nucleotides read TGTGCCAGCTCACCTCGACCGGGCCTCGGAGGGTATTCACCCCTCCACTTT. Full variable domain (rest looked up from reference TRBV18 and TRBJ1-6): NAGVMQNPRHLVRRRGQEARLRCSPMKGHSHVYWYRQLPEEGLKFMVYLQKENIIDESGMPKERFSAEFPKEGPSILRIQQVVRGDSAAYFCASSPRPGLGGYSPLHFGNGTRLTVT.

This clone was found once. The CDR3 bases are TGTGCCAGCTCACCTGGGACAGGAGTCCAAGAGACCCAGTACTTC. As protein: CASSPGTGVQETQYF. The gene calls are TRBV18 and TRBJ2-5; TRBD1 matches at 8 bases. The CDR3 spans 15 residues. The J segment lost 1 base and the V segment lost 3 bases, leaving 4 bases of the junction unmatched. Germline V CDR1 and CDR2: KGHSH, LQKENI.

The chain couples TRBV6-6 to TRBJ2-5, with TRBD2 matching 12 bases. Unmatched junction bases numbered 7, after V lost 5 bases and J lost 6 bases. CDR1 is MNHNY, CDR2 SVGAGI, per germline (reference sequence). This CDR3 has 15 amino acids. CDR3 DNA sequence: TGTGCCAGCAGTCCCGGGACTAGCGGGTCGAAGACCCAGTACTTC. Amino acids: CASSPGTSGSKTQYF.

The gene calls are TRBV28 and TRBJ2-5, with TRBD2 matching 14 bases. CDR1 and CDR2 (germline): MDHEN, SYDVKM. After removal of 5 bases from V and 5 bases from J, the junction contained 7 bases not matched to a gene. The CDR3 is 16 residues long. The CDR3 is CASSPPRLAGGETQYF. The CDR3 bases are TGTGCCAGCAGTCCTCCTCGACTAGCGGGAGGGGAGACCCAGTACTTC.